One sample yielded the 18 T cell receptor beta chains listed below, sequenced in a study of blood T cells in healthy people across ages (dated by TCRdb to the mid-2010s). Library preparation employed 5' RACE. The listed sequencing device is Illumina HiSeq 2500. A second PCR of roughly 6 to 11 cycles was run with a J-beta primer mix and a sample-barcoded 5' primer. The raw public data were reprocessed by TCRdb itself: fastp quality trimming at Q25, MiXCR clonotype calling, in-frame beta chains only. Identical CDR3 protein sequences are pooled into one entry, listed with their most common genes and DNA. The sample data list fewer than 800,000 distinct CDR3 sequences, and less than 40% of these were observed just once. 15% of the sample is held by the ten biggest clonotypes. Material for sequencing was blood. The receptor set was obtained from a woman aged 80 or older in good health. Donor details come from another sample of the same person, matched by shared clones.

This sequence joins TRBV28 and TRBJ1-1, with 8 bases identical to TRBD1. V was pared by 6 bases and J by 1 base, with 10 bases of the junction left unmatched. Germline V gene sequence: CDR1 MDHEN, CDR2 SYDVKM. CDR3 length: 16 residues. CDR3 sequence reads: CASRKTVTGGNTEAFF. In DNA, the CDR3 is TGTGCCAGCAGGAAAACTGTCACAGGGGGGAACACTGAAGCTTTCTTT.

The rearrangement uses TRBV20-1 and TRBJ2-2; 7 bases are shared with TRBD1. The J segment lost 4 bases and the V segment lost 0 bases, leaving 5 bases of the junction unmatched. The CDR3 has 15 residues. CDR1 is DFQATT, CDR2 SNEGSKA, per germline (reference sequence). This CDR3 reads CSAREGGQFTGELFF. In nucleotides, the CDR3 is TGCAGTGCTAGAGAAGGGGGACAGTTCACCGGGGAGCTGTTTTTT.

Turning to this clonotype: A much larger clone is a single base away; this may be a read error. The chain links TRBV7-9 to TRBJ1-4, with 8 bases identical to TRBD1. This CDR3 is 13 amino acids long. V trimming: 3 bases; J trimming: 10 bases; junction bases outside the gene matches: 4. Germline lookup yields CDR1 SEHNR and CDR2 FQNEAQ (reference sequence). This chain's CDR3 is CASSFHGTGKLFF. The CDR3, as DNA: TGTGCCAGCAGCTTCCACGGGACAGGAAAACTGTTTTTT.

This clonotype was recorded many times. The chain combines TRBV20-1 with TRBJ2-5, with a tentative D call TRBD2 (5 bases). The CDR3 loop spans 12 amino acids. The germline V gene has CDR1 DFQATT and CDR2 SNEGSKA (reference sequence). Trimming left V 1 base short and J 3 bases short, with 6 bases between. The CDR3 protein is CSARVREETQYF. The CDR3 nucleotides read TGCAGTGCTAGAGTGAGGGAAGAGACCCAGTACTTC.

V is TRBV3-1 and J is TRBJ2-3; 10 nucleotides align to TRBD2. The J segment lost 3 bases and the V segment lost 4 bases, leaving 4 bases of the junction unmatched. The CDR3 totals 15 residues. Germline V gene lookup returns CDR1 LGHDT and CDR2 YNNKEL (reference sequence). The CDR3 DNA sequence: TGTGCCAGCAGCCGAGCGGGGGGGCCGACAGATACGCAGTATTTT. It translates to CASSRAGGPTDTQYF.

This clonotype was seen a handful of times. The chain has TRBV20-1 and TRBJ2-1, with D possibly being TRBD2 (6 bases). The length of the CDR3 is 15 residues. CDR1 is DFQATT and CDR2 is SNEGSKA in the germline V gene (reference sequence). Trimming pared 6 bases from V and 8 bases from J, leaving 23 bases between. CDR3 protein: CSASTGESPMDEQFF. The CDR3 nucleotides are TGCAGTGCCAGTACGGGGGAGTCTCCTATGGATGAGCAGTTCTTC.

This clonotype turned up a few times. V gene TRBV6-1 combines with J gene TRBJ2-2; D is possibly TRBD2 (5 bases). Germline lookup yields CDR1 MNHNS and CDR2 SASEGT. The CDR3 is 17 amino acids. Trimming pared 7 bases from V and 3 bases from J, leaving 21 bases between. The CDR3 sequence is CASKLAGLPGYTGELFF. The CDR3 DNA sequence: TGTGCCAGCAAATTGGCAGGACTTCCTGGATACACCGGGGAGCTGTTTTTT.

In regard to this clonotype: Just one base apart from a much larger clone, this may be a read error. The V call is TRBV5-1, the J call TRBJ2-6; a weak D match, TRBD2 (5 bases). V was clipped by 4 bases and J by 5 bases, with 16 bases between them. The germline gives CDR1 SGHRS, CDR2 YFSETQ. The CDR3 spans 16 residues. The CDR3 here is CASSDPRSGRANVLTF. In DNA, the CDR3 is TGCGCCAGCAGCGACCCTCGCTCGGGAAGGGCCAACGTCCTGACTTTC.

As regards this clonotype: A much bigger clone sits one base away, suggesting this may be a read error. V usage is TRBV20-1 and J usage is TRBJ1-4; D perhaps matches TRBD1 (5 bases). CDR1 and CDR2 (germline): DFQATT, SNEGSKA (reference sequence). Trimming shortened V by 1 base and J by 11 bases, and 14 bases separated the two germline ends. The CDR3 loop spans 13 amino acids. The CDR3 DNA reads TGCAGTGCTAGAGTGCAGGGACGAGGGAAACTGTTTTTT. It codes for CSARVQGRGKLFF.

In this sample, this clonotype turned up many times. The chain couples TRBV30 to TRBJ1-6, with TRBD1 as a possible D gene (6 bases). Looked up from germline, CDR1 is GTSNPN and CDR2 is SVGIG (reference sequence). CDR3 size: 16 residues. Trimming took off 0 bases at V and 7 bases at J, with 16 bases between the two ends. CDR3 loop: CAWSVLSGAWNSPLHF. In nucleotides, the CDR3 is TGTGCCTGGAGTGTACTGTCAGGGGCTTGGAATTCACCCCTCCACTTT. Filled out from reference TRBV30 and TRBJ1-6, the complete variable domain reads SQTIHQWPATLVQPVGSPLSLECTVEGTSNPNLYWYRQAAGRGLQLLFYSVGIGQISSEVPQNLSASRPQDRQFILSSKKLLLSDSGFYLCAWSVLSGAWNSPLHFGNGTRLTVT.

This clonotype has ten or more counts. The genes are TRBV29-1 and TRBJ2-1; TRBD1 agrees at 8 bases. This CDR3 region has 13 residues. The germline V gene encodes CDR1 SQVTM and CDR2 ANQGSEA. J was trimmed by 5 bases and V by 2 bases; bases with no gene match: 2. DNA of the CDR3: TGCAGCGTTGAATGGACAGGGAACAATGAGCAGTTCTTC. It translates to CSVEWTGNNEQFF.

The table lists this clonotype with a few counts. This may be a read error, as it is one base from a much larger clone. This chain uses TRBV2 with TRBJ2-7; unclear D gene. CDR3 length: 13 amino acids. Per germline, CDR1 SNHLY and CDR2 FYNNEI. Trimming left V 3 bases short and J 3 bases short, with 9 bases between. This chain's CDR3 is CASSENISYEQYF. CDR3 bases: TGTGCCAGCAGTGAGAACATTAGCTACGAGCAGTACTTC.

The CDR3 protein is CASSSRTGTNTEAFF. In nucleotides, the CDR3 is TGTGCCAGCAGCTCCCGGACAGGGACGAACACTGAAGCTTTCTTT. The V and J genes are TRBV9 and TRBJ1-1, with 8 bases that match TRBD1. Losses at the gene ends were 4 bases for V and 1 base for J; bases not matched to a gene: 6. Germline CDR1 reads SGDLS; CDR2 reads YYNGEE. This CDR3 spans 15 amino acids.

The rearrangement uses TRBV5-4 and TRBJ2-1; D gene ambiguous. This CDR3 comprises 13 residues. Trimming took 4 bases from V and 5 from J, leaving 10 bases between them. The germline V gene encodes CDR1 SGHNT and CDR2 YYREEE (reference sequence). CDR3 coding DNA: TGTGCCAGCAGCCCAGGACCCAACAATGAGCAGTTCTTC. Protein product: CASSPGPNNEQFF.

Turning to this clonotype: This may be a read error, as it is one base from a much larger clone. The chain carries TRBV11-2 and TRBJ2-1, with TRBD2 matching over 13 bases. The germline V gene encodes CDR1 SGHAT and CDR2 FQNNGV. The CDR3 runs to 16 residues. Losses at the gene ends were 6 bases for V and 7 bases for J; bases not matched to a gene: 9. CDR3 protein: CASRNPGLAGRNEQFF. In DNA, the CDR3 is TGTGCCAGCAGAAACCCGGGACTAGCGGGGAGAAATGAGCAGTTCTTC.

This clonotype was detected ten times or more. The rearrangement uses TRBV11-2 and TRBJ2-3; D remains unclear. The CDR3 is made up of 15 amino acids. The V and J ends lost 1 base and 2 bases respectively, with 10 bases between them. CDR1 is SGHAT, CDR2 FQNNGV, per germline. The CDR3 DNA sequence: TGTGCCAGCAGCTTAGCCCTACGCGACACAGATACGCAGTATTTT. As protein: CASSLALRDTDTQYF.

This clonotype has more than one count but fewer than ten. It may be a read error: a sequence one base away is much more abundant. V usage is TRBV9 and J usage is TRBJ2-4, with 8 bases fitting TRBD1. This CDR3 has 15 amino acids. Germline V gives CDR1 SGDLS, CDR2 YYNGEE. The trim removed 0 bases at V and 13 bases at J, leaving 12 bases unmatched. This CDR3 reads CASSVAPGGYYGQYF. CDR3 bases: TGTGCCAGCAGCGTAGCTCCAGGGGGCTATTACGGGCAGTACTTC.

V and J are TRBV7-2 and TRBJ1-2; no reliable D call. The CDR3 is made up of 14 amino acids. Between the trimmed V and J ends, which lost 1 base and 7 bases, there was a span of 13 bases. CDR1 SGHTA and CDR2 FQGNSA come from the germline V gene. The CDR3 region has the DNA TGTGCCAGCAGCTTAGAACAGCCCCTTAGTGGCTACACCTTC. Encoded protein: CASSLEQPLSGYTF.